This T cell receptor (beta chain) is drawn from a study of Ad26.COV2.S vaccination and SARS-CoV-2 variants. Study summary: Within the COV1001 Ad26.COV2.S trial arm, the donor was enrolled. The study's findings and limits: Vaccine recipients had higher spike-specific TCR breadth than placebo recipients.

The sample's treatment: 19 received Ad26.COV2.S at low or high dose, single or two shots; 5 received placebo; per-sample allocation not given. Sample collection was performed on day 63 after the first vaccine or placebo injection. Profiling relied on immunoSEQ multiplex PCR, and the TCRdb table lists in-frame clones only, not all of them. The repertoire holds over 400,000 clones, with 92% as singletons. This clone was recorded once. Its antigen is unidentified. It is unclear where the CDR3 begins or ends on the DNA, so no DNA is shown, and the CDR3 is as TCRdb lists it. CDR1 and CDR2 from the germline V gene are SGHKS and YYEKEE (reference sequence). The CDR3 extends over 14 residues, inclusive of both ends.

V usage is TRBV5-5 and J usage is TRBJ2-5. This sequence was found in a person between 18 and 59 years old who received the Ad26.COV2.S COVID-19 vaccine or a placebo. The input for sequencing was peripheral blood, taken in a trial of Ad26.COV2.S vaccine versus placebo. The CDR3 loop reads CASSLLSGPETQYF.